This TCR beta chain was recovered during a study of blood T cell repertoires in COVID-19. Study context: Samples came from the United States, Italy and Spain, spanning acute and convalescent COVID-19. Sources were T cells, B-cell-depleted T cells, or PBMCs; the material itself was cDNA or gDNA.

Per germline, CDR1 SQVTM and CDR2 ANQGSEA. Trimming at V came to 6 bases and at J to 1 base, leaving 9 bases not matched to a gene. The CDR3 totals 17 residues. Original processing methods: Counts of nucleated cells, estimated from reference gene primer amplification, were obtained. TCRdb's copy holds only in-frame clones and misses some; the assay was immunoSEQ multiplex PCR. D and trimming were read from the DNA, whereas the V and J calls and clone size are those reported in that table. Of about 160,000 clones in the sample, approximately 95% are singletons; the top ten hold roughly 4.4%. V usage is TRBV29-1 and J usage is TRBJ1-4; TRBD1 matches at 12 bases. The receptor was derived from a woman between 45 and 60 years old with acute or convalescent COVID-19. The source material was peripheral blood. CDR3 nucleotide sequence: TGCAGCGTCGCCGGGACAGGGGGCAGGGGAACTAATGAAAAACTGTTTTTT. It encodes CSVAGTGGRGTNEKLFF. The whole variable domain, filled in from reference TRBV29-1 and TRBJ1-4, reads SAVISQKPSRDICQRGTSLTIQCQVDSQVTMMFWYRQQPGQSLTLIATANQGSEATYESGFVIDKFPISRPNLTFSTLTVSNMSPEDSSIYLCSVAGTGGRGTNEKLFFGSGTQLSVL.